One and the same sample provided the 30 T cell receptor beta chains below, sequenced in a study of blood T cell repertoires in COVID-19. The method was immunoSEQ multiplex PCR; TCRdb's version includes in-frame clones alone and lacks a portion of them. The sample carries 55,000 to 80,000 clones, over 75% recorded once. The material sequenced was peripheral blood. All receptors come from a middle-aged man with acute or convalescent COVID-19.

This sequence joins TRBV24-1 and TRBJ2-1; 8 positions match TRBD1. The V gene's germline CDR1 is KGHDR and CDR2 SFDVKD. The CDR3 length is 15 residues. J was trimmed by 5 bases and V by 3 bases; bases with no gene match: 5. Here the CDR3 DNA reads TGTGCCACCAGTGATGCGTCCAGGGGGCACAATGAGCAGTTCTTC. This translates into CATSDASRGHNEQFF.

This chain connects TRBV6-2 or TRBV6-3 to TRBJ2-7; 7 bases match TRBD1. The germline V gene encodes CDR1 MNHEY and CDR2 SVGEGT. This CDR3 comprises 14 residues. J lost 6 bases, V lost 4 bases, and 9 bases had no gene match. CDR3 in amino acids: CASSFRQGVSEQYF. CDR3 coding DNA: TGTGCCAGCAGTTTTCGACAGGGAGTTAGCGAGCAGTACTTC.

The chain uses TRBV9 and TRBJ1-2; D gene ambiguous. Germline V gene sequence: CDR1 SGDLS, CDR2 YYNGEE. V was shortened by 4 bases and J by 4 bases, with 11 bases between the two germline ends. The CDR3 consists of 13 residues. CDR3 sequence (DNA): TGTGCCAGCAGCCCTGCCAGGTCCTATGGCTACACCTTC. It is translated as CASSPARSYGYTF.

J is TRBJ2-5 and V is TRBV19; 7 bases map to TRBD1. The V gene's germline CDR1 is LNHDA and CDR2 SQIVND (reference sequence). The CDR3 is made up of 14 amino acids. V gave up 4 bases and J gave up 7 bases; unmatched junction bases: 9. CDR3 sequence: CASSTLDRSGTQYF. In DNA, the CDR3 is TGTGCCAGTAGTACACTGGACAGGTCGGGGACCCAGTACTTC.

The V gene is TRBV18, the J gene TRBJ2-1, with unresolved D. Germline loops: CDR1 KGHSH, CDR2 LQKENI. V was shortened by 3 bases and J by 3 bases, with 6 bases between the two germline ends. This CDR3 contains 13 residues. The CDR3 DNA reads TGTGCCAGCTCACCTGCTATCTACAATGAGCAGTTCTTC. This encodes CASSPAIYNEQFF. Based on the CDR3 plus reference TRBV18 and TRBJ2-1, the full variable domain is NAGVMQNPRHLVRRRGQEARLRCSPMKGHSHVYWYRQLPEEGLKFMVYLQKENIIDESGMPKERFSAEFPKEGPSILRIQQVVRGDSAAYFCASSPAIYNEQFFGPGTRLTVL.

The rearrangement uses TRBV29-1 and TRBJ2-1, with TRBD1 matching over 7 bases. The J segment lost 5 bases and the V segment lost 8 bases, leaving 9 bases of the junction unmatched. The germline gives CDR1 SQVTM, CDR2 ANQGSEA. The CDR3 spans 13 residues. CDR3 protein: CSYRDSNNNEQFF. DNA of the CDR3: TGCAGCTATCGGGACAGCAATAACAATGAGCAGTTCTTC.

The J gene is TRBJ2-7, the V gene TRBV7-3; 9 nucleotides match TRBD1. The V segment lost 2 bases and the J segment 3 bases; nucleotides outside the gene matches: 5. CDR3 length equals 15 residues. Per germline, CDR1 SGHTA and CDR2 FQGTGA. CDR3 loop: CASSLGQGSIYEQYF. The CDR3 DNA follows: TGTGCCAGCAGCTTAGGACAGGGGTCGATCTACGAGCAGTACTTC.

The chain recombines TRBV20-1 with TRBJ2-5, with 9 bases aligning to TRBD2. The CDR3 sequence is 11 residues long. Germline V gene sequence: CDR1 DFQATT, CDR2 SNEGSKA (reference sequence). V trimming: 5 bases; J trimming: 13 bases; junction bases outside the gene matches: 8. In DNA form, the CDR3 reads TGCAGTGCTCCCAATAGCGGGGGATCGTACTTC. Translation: CSAPNSGGSYF.

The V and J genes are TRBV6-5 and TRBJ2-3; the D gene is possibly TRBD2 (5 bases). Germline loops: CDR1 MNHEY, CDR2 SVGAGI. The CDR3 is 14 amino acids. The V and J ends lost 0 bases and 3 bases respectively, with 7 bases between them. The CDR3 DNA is TGTGCCAGCAGTTACTCCGGCGGGACAGATACGCAGTATTTT. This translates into CASSYSGGTDTQYF.

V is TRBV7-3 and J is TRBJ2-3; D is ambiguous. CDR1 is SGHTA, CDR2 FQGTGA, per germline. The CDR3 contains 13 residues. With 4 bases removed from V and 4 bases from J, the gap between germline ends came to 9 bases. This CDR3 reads CASSYQVADTQYF. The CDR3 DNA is TGTGCCAGCAGCTATCAGGTTGCAGATACGCAGTATTTT.

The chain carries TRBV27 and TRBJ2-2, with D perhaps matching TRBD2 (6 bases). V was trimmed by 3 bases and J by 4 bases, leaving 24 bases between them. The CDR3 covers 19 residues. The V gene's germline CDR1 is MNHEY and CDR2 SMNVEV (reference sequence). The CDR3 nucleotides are TGTGCCAGCAGTTTGAGCGCCCCCTTGGGGGGATTGATCACCGGGGAGCTGTTTTTT. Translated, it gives CASSLSAPLGGLITGELFF.

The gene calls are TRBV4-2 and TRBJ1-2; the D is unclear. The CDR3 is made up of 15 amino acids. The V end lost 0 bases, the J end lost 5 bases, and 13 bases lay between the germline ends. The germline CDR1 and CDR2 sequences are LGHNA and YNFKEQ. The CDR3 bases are TGTGCCAGCAGCCAAGATCTTGTCGGGAAATATGGCTACACCTTC. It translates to CASSQDLVGKYGYTF.

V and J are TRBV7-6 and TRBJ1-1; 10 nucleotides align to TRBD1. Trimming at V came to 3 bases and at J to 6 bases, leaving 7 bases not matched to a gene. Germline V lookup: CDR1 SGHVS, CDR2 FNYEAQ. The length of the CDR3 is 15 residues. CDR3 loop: CASSFRDRGRSEAFF. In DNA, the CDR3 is TGTGCCAGCAGCTTCCGGGACAGGGGAAGATCTGAAGCTTTCTTT.

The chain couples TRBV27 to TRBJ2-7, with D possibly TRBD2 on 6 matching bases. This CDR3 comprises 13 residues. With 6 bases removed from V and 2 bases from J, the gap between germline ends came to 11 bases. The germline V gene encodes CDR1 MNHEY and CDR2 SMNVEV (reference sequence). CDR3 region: CASRGDFTYEQYF. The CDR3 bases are TGTGCCAGCAGAGGGGACTTCACCTACGAGCAGTACTTC.

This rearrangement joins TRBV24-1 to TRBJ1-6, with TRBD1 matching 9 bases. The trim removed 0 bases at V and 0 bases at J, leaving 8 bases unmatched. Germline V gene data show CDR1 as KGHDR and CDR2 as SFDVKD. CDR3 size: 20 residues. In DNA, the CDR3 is TGTGCCACCAGTGATTTGACAGGGGGCAGTCTGGGCTCCTATAATTCACCCCTCCACTTT. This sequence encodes CATSDLTGGSLGSYNSPLHF.

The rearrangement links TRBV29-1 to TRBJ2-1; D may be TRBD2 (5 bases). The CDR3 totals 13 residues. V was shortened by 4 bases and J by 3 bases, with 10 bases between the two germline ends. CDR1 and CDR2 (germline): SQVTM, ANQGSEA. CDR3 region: CSVGRVHYNEQFF. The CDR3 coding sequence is TGCAGCGTTGGGCGGGTTCACTACAATGAGCAGTTCTTC.

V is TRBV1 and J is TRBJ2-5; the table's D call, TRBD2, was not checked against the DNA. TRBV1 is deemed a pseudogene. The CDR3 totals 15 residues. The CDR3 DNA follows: TGCACCAGCAGCCGAAACGGGACTAGGGGGGAGACCCAGTACTTC. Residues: CTSSRNGTRGETQYF.

This CDR3 is CAWSLQGGGSYEQYF. The CDR3 nucleotides are TGTGCCTGGAGTTTACAGGGGGGTGGATCCTACGAGCAGTACTTC. This chain uses TRBV30 with TRBJ2-7; 8 nucleotides line up with TRBD1. CDR1 and CDR2 from the germline V gene are GTSNPN and SVGIG (reference sequence). V was clipped by 2 bases and J by 1 base; unmatched bases: 7. The CDR3 runs to 15 residues.

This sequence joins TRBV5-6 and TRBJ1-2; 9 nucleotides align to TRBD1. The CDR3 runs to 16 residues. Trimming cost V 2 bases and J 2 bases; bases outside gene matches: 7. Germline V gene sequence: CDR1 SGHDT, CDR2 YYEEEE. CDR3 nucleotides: TGTGCCAGCAGCTTCGGGACAGGGTTTTTAAACTATGGCTACACCTTC. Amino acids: CASSFGTGFLNYGYTF.

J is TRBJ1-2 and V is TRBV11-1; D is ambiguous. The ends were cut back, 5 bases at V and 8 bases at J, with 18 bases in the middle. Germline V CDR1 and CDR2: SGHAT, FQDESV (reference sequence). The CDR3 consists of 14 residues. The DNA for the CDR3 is TGTGCCAGCAGCGACACCGGGAGCTCGGGGGGCTACACCTTC. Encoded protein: CASSDTGSSGGYTF.

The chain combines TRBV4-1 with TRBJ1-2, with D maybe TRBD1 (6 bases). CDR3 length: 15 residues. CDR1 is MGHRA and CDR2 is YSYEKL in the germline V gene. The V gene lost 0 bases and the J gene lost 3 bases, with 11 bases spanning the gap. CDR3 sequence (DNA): TGCGCCAGCAGCCAAGAAAGGGGGTCGGACTATGGCTACACCTTC. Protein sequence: CASSQERGSDYGYTF.

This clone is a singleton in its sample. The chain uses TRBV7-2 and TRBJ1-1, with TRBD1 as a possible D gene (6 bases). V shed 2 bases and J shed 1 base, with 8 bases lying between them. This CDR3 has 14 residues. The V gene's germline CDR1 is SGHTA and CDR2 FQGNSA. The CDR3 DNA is TGTGCCAGCAGCTTACCGACAGGGAACACTGAAGCTTTCTTT. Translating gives CASSLPTGNTEAFF.

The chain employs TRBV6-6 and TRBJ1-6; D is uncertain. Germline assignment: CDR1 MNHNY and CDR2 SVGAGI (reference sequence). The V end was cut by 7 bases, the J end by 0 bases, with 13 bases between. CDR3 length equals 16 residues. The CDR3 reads CASTEGVVSYNSPLHF. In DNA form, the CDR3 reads TGTGCCAGCACGGAGGGAGTAGTCTCCTATAATTCACCCCTCCACTTT.

The CDR3: CASTSTPTGSDTQYF. CDR3 coding DNA: TGTGCCAGCACCTCCACGCCCACAGGGTCAGATACGCAGTATTTT. The chain couples TRBV9 to TRBJ2-3; tentative D call: TRBD1 (6 bases). The CDR3 loop spans 15 amino acids. Trimming removed 6 bases at V and 4 bases at J, with 18 bases between. Per the germline V gene, CDR1 is SGDLS and CDR2 is YYNGEE.

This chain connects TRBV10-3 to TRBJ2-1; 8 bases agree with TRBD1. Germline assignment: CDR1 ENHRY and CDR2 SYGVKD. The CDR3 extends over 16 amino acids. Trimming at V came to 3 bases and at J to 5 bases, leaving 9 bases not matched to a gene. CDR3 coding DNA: TGTGCCATCAGTGACCTCGGACAGGGAAAGAACAATGAGCAGTTCTTC. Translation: CAISDLGQGKNNEQFF.

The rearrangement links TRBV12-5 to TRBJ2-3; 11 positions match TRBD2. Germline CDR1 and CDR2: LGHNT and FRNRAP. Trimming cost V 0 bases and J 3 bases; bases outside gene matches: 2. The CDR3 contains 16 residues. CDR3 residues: CASGLVLAGVTDTQYF. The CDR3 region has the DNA TGTGCTAGTGGTTTGGTACTAGCGGGGGTTACAGATACGCAGTATTTT.

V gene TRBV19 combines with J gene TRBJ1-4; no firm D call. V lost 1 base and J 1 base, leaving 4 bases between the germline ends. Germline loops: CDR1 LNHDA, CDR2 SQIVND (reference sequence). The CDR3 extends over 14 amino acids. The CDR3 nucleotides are TGTGCCAGTAGTATAGGAGGAACTAATGAAAAACTGTTTTTT. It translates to CASSIGGTNEKLFF.

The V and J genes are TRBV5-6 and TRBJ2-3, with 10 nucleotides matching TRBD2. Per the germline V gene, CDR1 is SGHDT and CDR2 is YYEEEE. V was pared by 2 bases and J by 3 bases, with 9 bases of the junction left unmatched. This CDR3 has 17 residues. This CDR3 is CASSFGLAEISTDTQYF. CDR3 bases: TGTGCCAGCAGCTTCGGACTAGCGGAAATTTCTACAGATACGCAGTATTTT.

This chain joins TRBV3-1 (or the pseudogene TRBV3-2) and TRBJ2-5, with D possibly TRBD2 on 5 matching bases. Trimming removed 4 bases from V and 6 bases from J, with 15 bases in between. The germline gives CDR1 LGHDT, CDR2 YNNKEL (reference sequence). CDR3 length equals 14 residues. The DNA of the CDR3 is TGTGCCAGCAGCCTTCCTGGGCGGGCGAAGACCCAGTACTTC. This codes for CASSLPGRAKTQYF.

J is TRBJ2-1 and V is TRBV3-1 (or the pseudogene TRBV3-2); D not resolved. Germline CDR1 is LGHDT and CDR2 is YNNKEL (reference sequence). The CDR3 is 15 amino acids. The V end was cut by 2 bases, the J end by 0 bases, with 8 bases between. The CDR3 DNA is TGTGCCAGCAGCCAAACAGTGAGCTCCTACAATGAGCAGTTCTTC. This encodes CASSQTVSSYNEQFF.